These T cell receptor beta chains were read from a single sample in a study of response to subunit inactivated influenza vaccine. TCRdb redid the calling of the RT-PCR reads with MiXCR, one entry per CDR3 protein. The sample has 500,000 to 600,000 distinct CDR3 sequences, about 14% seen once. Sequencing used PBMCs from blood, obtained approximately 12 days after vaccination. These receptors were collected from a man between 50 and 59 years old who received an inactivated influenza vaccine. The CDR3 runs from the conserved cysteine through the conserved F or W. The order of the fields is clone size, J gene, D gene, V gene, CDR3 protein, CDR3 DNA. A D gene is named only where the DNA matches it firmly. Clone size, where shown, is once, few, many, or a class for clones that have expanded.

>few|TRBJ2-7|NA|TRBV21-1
CARKGTGGEQYF
TGTGCCAGAAAGGGGACAGGGGGCGAGCAGTACTTC
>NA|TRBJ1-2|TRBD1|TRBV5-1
CASSLGDSNGYTF
TGCGCCAGCAGCTTGGGGGACAGTAATGGCTACACCTTC
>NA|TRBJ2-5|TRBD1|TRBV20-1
CSARTGAGTQYF
TGCAGTGCTAGGACAGGGGCTGGGACCCAGTACTTC
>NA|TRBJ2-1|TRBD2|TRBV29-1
CSLRGRAKDEQFF
TGCAGCTTGAGAGGGAGGGCCAAGGATGAGCAGTTCTTC
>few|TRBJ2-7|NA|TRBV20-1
CSATQGGNYEQYF
TGCAGTGCTACCCAAGGGGGGAACTACGAGCAGTACTTC
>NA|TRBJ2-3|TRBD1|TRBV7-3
CASSLRQGVDTDTQYF
TGTGCCAGCAGCCTCCGACAGGGGGTCGACACAGATACGCAGTATTTT
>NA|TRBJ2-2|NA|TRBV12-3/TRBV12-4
CASSPGSLAGELFF
TGTGCCAGCAGCCCGGGCAGTTTGGCCGGGGAGCTGTTTTTT
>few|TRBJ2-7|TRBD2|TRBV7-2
CASSPTSGSWGYEQYF
TGTGCCAGCAGCCCCACTAGCGGGAGTTGGGGTTACGAGCAGTACTTC
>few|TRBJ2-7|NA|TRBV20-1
CSARDPAYEQYF
TGCAGTGCTAGGGACCCGGCCTACGAGCAGTACTTC
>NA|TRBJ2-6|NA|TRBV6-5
CASSYSYRGSGANVLTF
TGTGCCAGCAGTTACTCGTATAGGGGCTCTGGGGCCAACGTCCTGACTTTC
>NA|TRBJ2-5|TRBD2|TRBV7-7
CASSPQTSVRETQYF
TGTGCCAGCAGCCCCCAAACTAGCGTCCGAGAGACCCAGTACTTC
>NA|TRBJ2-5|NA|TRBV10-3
CATSRGGAVREETQYF
TGTGCCACATCAAGGGGGGGGGCCGTGCGTGAGGAGACCCAGTACTTC
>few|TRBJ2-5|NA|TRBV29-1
CSVEFSGSQETQYF
TGCAGCGTTGAATTTTCCGGGAGCCAAGAGACCCAGTACTTC
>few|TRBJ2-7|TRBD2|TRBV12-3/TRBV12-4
CASRTGLADEQYF
TGTGCCAGCAGAACGGGACTAGCCGACGAGCAGTACTTC
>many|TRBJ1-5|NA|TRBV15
CATSAPGAQPQHF
TGTGCCACCAGCGCCCCAGGGGCTCAGCCCCAGCATTTT